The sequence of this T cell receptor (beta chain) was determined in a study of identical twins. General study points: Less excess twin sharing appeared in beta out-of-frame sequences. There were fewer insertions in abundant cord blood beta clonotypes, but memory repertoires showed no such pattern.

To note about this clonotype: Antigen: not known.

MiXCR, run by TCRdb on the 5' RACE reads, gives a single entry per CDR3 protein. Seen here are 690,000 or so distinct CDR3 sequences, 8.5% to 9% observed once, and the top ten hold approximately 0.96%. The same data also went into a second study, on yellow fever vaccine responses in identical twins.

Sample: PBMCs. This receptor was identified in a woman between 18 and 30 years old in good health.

This CDR3 reads CASSLPGQGVSTDTQYF. CDR3 nucleotides: TGTGCCAGCAGCTTACCAGGACAGGGGGTAAGCACAGATACGCAGTATTTT. J is TRBJ2-3 and V is TRBV5-6, with TRBD1 matching over 10 bases. J lost 0 bases, V lost 2 bases, and 6 bases had no gene match. The CDR3 totals 17 residues. The germline V gene has CDR1 SGHDT and CDR2 YYEEEE.